This entry features one T cell receptor delta chain sequence. The protein TCRdb gives is from a much larger clone and does not agree with this DNA's translation at residue 16, likely a read error; the protein shown here comes from the DNA. These data originate in a study of gamma-delta chains in newborns, infants, children. Study context: Innate gammadelta T cells reportedly expand polyclonally right after birth, driven by microbial exposure, per the title.

TCRdb applied CATT to the reads for clone calling. The table lists approximately 4,100 delta-chain clones, about 0.5% of them singletons. This CDR3 contains 18 residues. CDR1 is GEAIGNYY and CDR2 is EKD in the germline V gene. The V gene is TRDV2, the J gene TRDJ3; 7 bases are shared with TRDD3. The specimen was blood. This sequence was found in a child who was a newborn, infant or young child, either healthy, febrile or measles-vaccinated (not recorded which). The CDR3 sequence: CACDKVLGISWDTRQTFF. CDR3 nucleotide sequence: TGTGCCTGTGACAAAGTACTGGGGATCTCCTGGGACACCCGACAGACGTTTTTC.